The 10 T cell receptor beta chains in this list originate from one sample, sequenced in a study of cytomegalovirus exposure and HLA in healthy donors. The PCR used 60 Vbeta and 13 Jbeta primers. Profiled with immunoSEQ multiplex PCR; TCRdb holds only in-frame clones, not every one. The table lists 150,000 to 200,000 clones, roughly four fifths of them singletons. Specimen: PBMCs. The receptors were sampled from a young woman in good health and CMV-seropositive.

The V call is TRBV15, the J call TRBJ1-6; D not certain. CDR1 LNHNV and CDR2 YYDKDF come from the germline V gene (reference sequence). This CDR3 comprises 13 residues. V was shortened by 6 bases and J by 6 bases, with 9 bases between the two germline ends. CDR3 bases: TGTGCCACCAGGGAGGTCCGTAATTCACCCCTCCACTTT. Amino acid sequence: CATREVRNSPLHF.

The genes are TRBV5-1 and TRBJ2-2; perhaps TRBD2 as D (5 bases). V was trimmed by 2 bases and J by 6 bases, leaving 11 bases between them. The CDR3 extends over 14 amino acids. Germline CDR1 and CDR2: SGHRS and YFSETQ. CDR3 residues: CASSLGLEAGELFF. The CDR3 region has the DNA TGCGCCAGCAGCTTAGGTCTGGAGGCCGGGGAGCTGTTTTTT.

The chain employs TRBV27 and TRBJ2-2, with D perhaps matching TRBD2 (6 bases). Germline V gives CDR1 MNHEY, CDR2 SMNVEV (reference sequence). The V gene lost 2 bases and the J gene lost 7 bases, with 8 bases spanning the gap. This CDR3 spans 13 amino acids. CDR3 coding DNA: TGTGCCAGCAGTTTAGGGGGGAGCGGGGAGCTGTTTTTT. As protein: CASSLGGSGELFF.

J is TRBJ2-3 and V is TRBV30, with TRBD2 identical over 10 bases. This CDR3 has 14 residues. Trimming cost V 4 bases and J 1 base; bases outside gene matches: 2. CDR1 is GTSNPN and CDR2 is SVGIG in the germline V gene (reference sequence). CDR3 in DNA: TGTGCCTGGACCGGACTAGCGGGCACAGATACGCAGTATTTT. This gives the protein CAWTGLAGTDTQYF.

The V call is TRBV5-4, the J call TRBJ2-7; no reliable D call. V was pared by 4 bases and J by 7 bases, with 15 bases between. This CDR3 comprises 13 residues. Per the germline V gene, CDR1 is SGHNT and CDR2 is YYREEE (reference sequence). The CDR3 sequence: CASSANPSLEQYF. CDR3 DNA sequence: TGTGCCAGCAGCGCTAACCCGTCCCTGGAGCAGTACTTC.

This chain uses TRBV6-5 with TRBJ2-6; D is perhaps TRBD2 (5 bases). The CDR3 runs to 15 residues. V was shortened by 2 bases and J by 0 bases, with 5 bases between the two germline ends. The germline CDR1 and CDR2 sequences are MNHEY and SVGAGI. DNA of the CDR3: TGTGCCAGCAGTTACGGAGGCTCTGGGGCCAACGTCCTGACTTTC. Residues: CASSYGGSGANVLTF.

CDR3 DNA: TGTGCCAGCAGTGGACAGTACTATGGCTACACCTTC. Residues: CASSGQYYGYTF. The J gene is TRBJ1-2, the V gene TRBV28, with D perhaps TRBD1 (6 bases). V was trimmed by 5 bases and J by 3 bases, leaving 7 bases between them. The CDR3 totals 12 residues. Germline V gives CDR1 MDHEN, CDR2 SYDVKM.

The chain joins TRBV5-6 to TRBJ2-7, with 8 bases matching TRBD1. After removal of 0 bases from V and 9 bases from J, the junction contained 8 bases not matched to a gene. This CDR3 is built from 14 residues. Germline CDR1 SGHDT, CDR2 YYEEEE. The CDR3 is CASSLGDRTSGQYV. CDR3 bases: TGTGCCAGCAGCTTGGGGGACAGGACATCCGGGCAGTACGTC.

In this sample, this clone turned up once. The chain recombines TRBV6-4 with TRBJ2-7; the D is unclear. The CDR3 has 13 amino acids. Looked up from germline, CDR1 is MRHNA and CDR2 is SNTAGT. Trimming shortened V by 8 bases and J by 0 bases, and 11 bases separated the two germline ends. The CDR3 is CASSQDSSYEQYF. As DNA, the CDR3 is TGTGCCAGCTCCCAGGATAGCTCCTACGAGCAGTACTTC.

Note on this clone: One junction end does not reproduce the germline sequence, and a read error may be involved. The V call is TRBV2, the J call TRBJ2-2; 10 nucleotides line up with TRBD1. The CDR3 totals 13 residues. Germline V gene lookup returns CDR1 SNHLY and CDR2 FYNNEI. CDR3: CASSLGDRGEPFF. The CDR3 nucleotides read TGTGCCAGCAGCCTCGGGGACAGGGGTGAGCCGTTTTTT.